Listed below are T cell receptor beta chains from one sample, sequenced in a study of shared clonotypes between healthy human individuals. The repertoire was sequenced with immunoSEQ multiplex PCR; TCRdb's copy has only in-frame clones and lacks some. The repertoire includes roughly 2,300,000 clones, approximately 90% of them detected once, and roughly 0.34% sits in the top ten. Sequencing was done on a sample of naive CD4+ T cells from PBMCs. The receptors come from a man between 18 and 29 years old in good health. Some clones in this sample may be carry-over from other donors' samples. Both conserved end residues are part of each CDR3.

V,CDR3
TRBV6-5,CASSYSAASQGIQYF
TRBV30,CAWGERVGEKLFF
TRBV28,CASSPSLAGVRETQYF
TRBV2,CASRETSGSLRQYF
TRBV18,CASSSDRRAETQYF
TRBV18,CASSPNSGRPTDTQYF
TRBV5-1,CASSQTSGSGNTIYF
TRBV28,CASSFRRGLEGEAFF
TRBV4-3,CASSQDFLAGVGYEQYF
TRBV7-3,CASSLTSTGTDTQYF
TRBV7-8,CASRDRSSGNTIYF
TRBV19,CASSIGKGGTEAFF
TRBV18,CASSPDRMRDTQYF
TRBV27,CASSLNRPNEQFF
TRBV7-2,CASSLTGTGLNQPQHF
TRBV9,CASSPAPYNEQFF
TRBV4-1,CASSLTGTSGTDTQYF
TRBV28,CASSYRTLYEQYF
TRBV6-5,CASSPPTSGIYEQYF
TRBV4-3,CASSQEILGSGNTIYF
TRBV6-5,CASSYSGTGTDTQYF
TRBV19,CASSATGGFSVAGNGGYTF
TRBV27,CASSFGTIANEQFF
TRBV7-3,CASSLSAGGLTDTQYF
TRBV15,CATSRDIQRVAFF
TRBV4-1,CASRGRLAEETQYF
TRBV5-1,CASSLAGEGMYEQYF
TRBV11-3,CASSERTGAKSTDTQYF
TRBV7-2,CASSLAPGDTEAFF
TRBV28,CASSLLAQPQHF
TRBV28,CASSSTGVGSGNTIYF
TRBV6-4,CASSALPGGYNEQFF
TRBV11-2,CASSLGPGTGDYGYTF
TRBV7-9,CASSLGVRVYMTEAFF
TRBV25-1,CASSAPAGIYNEQFF
TRBV9,CASSVAPGTGDGANEQFF
TRBV7-8,CASSPKGHLQETQYF
TRBV7-8,CASSTAGTRSHEQYF
TRBV18,CASSPLRNRGYGYTF
TRBV9,CASSVETGQYEQYF